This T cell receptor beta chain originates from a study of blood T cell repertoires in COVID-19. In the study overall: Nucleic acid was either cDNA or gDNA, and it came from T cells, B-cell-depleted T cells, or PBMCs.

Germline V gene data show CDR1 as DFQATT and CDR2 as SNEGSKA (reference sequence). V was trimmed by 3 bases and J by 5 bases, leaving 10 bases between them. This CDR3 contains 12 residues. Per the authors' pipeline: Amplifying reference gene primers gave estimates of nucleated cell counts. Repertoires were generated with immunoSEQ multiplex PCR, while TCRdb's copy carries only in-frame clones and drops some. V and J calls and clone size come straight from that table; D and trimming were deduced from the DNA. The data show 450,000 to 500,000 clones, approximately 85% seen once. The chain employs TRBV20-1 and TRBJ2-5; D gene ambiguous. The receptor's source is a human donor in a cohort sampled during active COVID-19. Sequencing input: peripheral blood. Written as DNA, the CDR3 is TGCAGTGCTAGTAACCCGCAGGAGACCCAGTACTTC. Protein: CSASNPQETQYF.